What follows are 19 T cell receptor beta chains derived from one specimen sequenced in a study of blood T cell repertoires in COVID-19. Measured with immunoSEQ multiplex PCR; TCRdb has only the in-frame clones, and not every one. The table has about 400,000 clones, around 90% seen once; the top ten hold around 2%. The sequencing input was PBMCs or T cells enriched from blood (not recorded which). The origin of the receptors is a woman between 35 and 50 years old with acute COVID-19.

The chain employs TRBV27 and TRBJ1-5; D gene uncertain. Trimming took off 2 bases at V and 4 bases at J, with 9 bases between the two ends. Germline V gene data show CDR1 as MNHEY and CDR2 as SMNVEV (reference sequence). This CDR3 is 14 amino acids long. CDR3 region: CASSLGQINQPQHF. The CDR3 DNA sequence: TGTGCCAGCAGTTTAGGGCAGATTAATCAGCCCCAGCATTTT.

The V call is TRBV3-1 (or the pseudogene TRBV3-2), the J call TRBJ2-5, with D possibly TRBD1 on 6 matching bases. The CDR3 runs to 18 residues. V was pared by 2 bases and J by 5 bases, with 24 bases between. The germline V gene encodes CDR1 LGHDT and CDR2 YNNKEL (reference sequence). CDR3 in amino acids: CASSQWMTGEHEWETQYF. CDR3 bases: TGTGCCAGCAGCCAATGGATGACAGGCGAGCACGAGTGGGAGACCCAGTACTTC.

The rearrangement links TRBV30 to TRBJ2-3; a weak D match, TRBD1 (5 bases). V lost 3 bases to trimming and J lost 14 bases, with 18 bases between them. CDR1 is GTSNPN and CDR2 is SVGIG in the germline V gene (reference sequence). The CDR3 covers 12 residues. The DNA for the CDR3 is TGTGCCTGGAGCCGGCAGGGCCTAGGGTCGTATTTT. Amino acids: CAWSRQGLGSYF.

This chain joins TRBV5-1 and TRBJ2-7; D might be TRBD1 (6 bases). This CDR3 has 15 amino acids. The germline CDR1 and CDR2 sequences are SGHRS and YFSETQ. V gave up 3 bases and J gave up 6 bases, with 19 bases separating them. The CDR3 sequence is CASSWDTARIGEQYF. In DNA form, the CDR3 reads TGCGCCAGCAGCTGGGACACGGCCAGAATAGGCGAGCAGTACTTC.

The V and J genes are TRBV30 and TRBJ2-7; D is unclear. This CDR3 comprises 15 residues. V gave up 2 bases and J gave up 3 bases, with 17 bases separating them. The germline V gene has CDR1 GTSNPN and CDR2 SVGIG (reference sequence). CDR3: CAWSPDSLPLYEQYF. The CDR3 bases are TGTGCCTGGAGTCCCGACTCTTTGCCCCTCTACGAGCAGTACTTC.

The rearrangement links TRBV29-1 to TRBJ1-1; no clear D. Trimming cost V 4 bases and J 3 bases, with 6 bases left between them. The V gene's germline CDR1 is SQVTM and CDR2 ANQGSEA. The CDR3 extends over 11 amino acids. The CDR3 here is CSVGSYTEAFF. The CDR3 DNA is TGCAGCGTTGGTTCGTACACTGAAGCTTTCTTT. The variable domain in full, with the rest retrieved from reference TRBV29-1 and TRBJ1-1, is SAVISQKPSRDICQRGTSLTIQCQVDSQVTMMFWYRQQPGQSLTLIATANQGSEATYESGFVIDKFPISRPNLTFSTLTVSNMSPEDSSIYLCSVGSYTEAFFGQGTRLTVV.

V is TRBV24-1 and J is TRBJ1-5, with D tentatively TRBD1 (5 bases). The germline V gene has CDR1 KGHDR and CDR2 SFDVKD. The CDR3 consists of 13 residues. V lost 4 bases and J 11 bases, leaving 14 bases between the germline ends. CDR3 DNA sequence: TGTGCCACCAGTGAGGGGGGTTCGTCGTCCCAGCATTTT. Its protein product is CATSEGGSSSQHF.

The CDR3 DNA reads as TGTGCCAGCAGCTCGGGGGACAGACCTAGATATTCACCCCTCCACTTT. Protein sequence: CASSSGDRPRYSPLHF. The V gene is TRBV7-6, the J gene TRBJ1-6; 7 nucleotides agree with TRBD1. The germline V gene encodes CDR1 SGHVS and CDR2 FNYEAQ. The CDR3 has 16 residues. V was pared by 4 bases and J by 8 bases, with 11 bases of the junction left unmatched.

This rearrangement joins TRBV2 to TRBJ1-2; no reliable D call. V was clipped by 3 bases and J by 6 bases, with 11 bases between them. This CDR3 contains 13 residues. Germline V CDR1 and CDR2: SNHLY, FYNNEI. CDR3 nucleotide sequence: TGTGCCAGCAGTGAGGCAGTTTTCGATGGCTACACCTTC. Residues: CASSEAVFDGYTF. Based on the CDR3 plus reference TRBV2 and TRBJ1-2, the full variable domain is EPEVTQTPSHQVTQMGQEVILRCVPISNHLYFYWYRQILGQKVEFLVSFYNNEISEKSEIFDDQFSVERPDGSNFTLKIRSTKLEDSAMYFCASSEAVFDGYTFGSGTRLTVV.

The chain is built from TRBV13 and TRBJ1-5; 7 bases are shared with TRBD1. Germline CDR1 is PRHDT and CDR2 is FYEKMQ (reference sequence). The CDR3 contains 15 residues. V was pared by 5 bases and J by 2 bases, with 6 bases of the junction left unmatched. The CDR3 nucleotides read TGTGCCAGCAGCCTAAACAGGGGACGCAATCAGCCCCAGCATTTT. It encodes CASSLNRGRNQPQHF.

The CDR3 here is CASSPLGQGRRSPLHF. The DNA of the CDR3 is TGTGCCAGCAGCCCATTGGGACAGGGGAGGAGGTCACCCCTCCACTTT. This chain links TRBV11-2 with TRBJ1-6; 10 bases are shared with TRBD1. V was pared by 5 bases and J by 10 bases, with 11 bases of the junction left unmatched. From germline, CDR1 is SGHAT and CDR2 FQNNGV. CDR3 length: 16 residues.

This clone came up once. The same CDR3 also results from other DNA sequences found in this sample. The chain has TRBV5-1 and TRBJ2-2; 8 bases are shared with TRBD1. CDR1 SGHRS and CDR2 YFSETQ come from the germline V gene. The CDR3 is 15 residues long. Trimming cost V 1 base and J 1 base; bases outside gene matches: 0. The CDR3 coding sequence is TGCGCCAGCAGCTTGACAGGGGGGAACACCGGGGAGCTGTTTTTT. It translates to CASSLTGGNTGELFF. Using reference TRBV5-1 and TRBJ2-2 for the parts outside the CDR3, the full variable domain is KAGVTQTPRYLIKTRGQQVTLSCSPISGHRSVSWYQQTPGQGLQFLFEYFSETQRNKGNFPGRFSGRQFSNSRSEMNVSTLELGDSALYLCASSLTGGNTGELFFGEGSRLTVL.

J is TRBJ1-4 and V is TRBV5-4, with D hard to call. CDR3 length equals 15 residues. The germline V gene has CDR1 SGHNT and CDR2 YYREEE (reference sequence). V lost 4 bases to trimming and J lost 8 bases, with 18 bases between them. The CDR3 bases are TGTGCCAGCAGCACCCGGACGGGTCCGGGGGAAAAACTGTTTTTT. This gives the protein CASSTRTGPGEKLFF. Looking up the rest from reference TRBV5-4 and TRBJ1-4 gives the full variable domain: ETGVTQSPTHLIKTRGQQVTLRCSSQSGHNTVSWYQQALGQGPQFIFQYYREEENGRGNFPPRFSGLQFPNYSSELNVNALELDDSALYLCASSTRTGPGEKLFFGSGTQLSVL.

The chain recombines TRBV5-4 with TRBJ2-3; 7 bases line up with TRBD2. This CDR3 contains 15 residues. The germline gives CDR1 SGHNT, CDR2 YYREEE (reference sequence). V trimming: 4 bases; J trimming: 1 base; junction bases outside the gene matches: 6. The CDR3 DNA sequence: TGTGCCAGCAGCCGCCGGGGAGGGGGCACAGATACGCAGTATTTT. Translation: CASSRRGGGTDTQYF.

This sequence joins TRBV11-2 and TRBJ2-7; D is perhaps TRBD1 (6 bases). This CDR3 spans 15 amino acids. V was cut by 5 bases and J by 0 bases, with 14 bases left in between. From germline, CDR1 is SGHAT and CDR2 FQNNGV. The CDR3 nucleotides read TGTGCCAGCAGCCACACGGACAGAGTCTCCTACGAGCAGTACTTC. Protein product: CASSHTDRVSYEQYF.

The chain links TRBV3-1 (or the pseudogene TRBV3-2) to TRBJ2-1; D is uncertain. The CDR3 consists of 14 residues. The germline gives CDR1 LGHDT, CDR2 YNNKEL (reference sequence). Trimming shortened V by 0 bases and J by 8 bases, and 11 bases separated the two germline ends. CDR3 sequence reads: CASSQEVYSYEQFF. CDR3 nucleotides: TGTGCCAGCAGCCAAGAGGTTTATAGTTATGAGCAGTTCTTC.

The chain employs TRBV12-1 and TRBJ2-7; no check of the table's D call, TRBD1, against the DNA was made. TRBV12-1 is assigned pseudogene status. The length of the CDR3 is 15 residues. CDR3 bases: TGTGCCAGCAGCTTAAGAGACAGGTGCGCCTACGAGCAGTACTTC. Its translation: CASSLRDRCAYEQYF.

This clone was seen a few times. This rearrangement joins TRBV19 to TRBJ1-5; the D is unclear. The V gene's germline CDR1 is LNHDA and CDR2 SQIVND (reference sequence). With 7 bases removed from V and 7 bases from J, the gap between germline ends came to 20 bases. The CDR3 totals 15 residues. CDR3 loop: CASTPPSPLGQPQHF. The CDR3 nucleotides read TGTGCCAGTACTCCTCCTTCCCCCCTCGGGCAGCCCCAGCATTTT. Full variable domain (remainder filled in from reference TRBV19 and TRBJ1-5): DGGITQSPKYLFRKEGQNVTLSCEQNLNHDAMYWYRQDPGQGLRLIYYSQIVNDFQKGDIAEGYSVSREKKESFPLTVTSAQKNPTAFYLCASTPPSPLGQPQHFGDGTRLSIL.

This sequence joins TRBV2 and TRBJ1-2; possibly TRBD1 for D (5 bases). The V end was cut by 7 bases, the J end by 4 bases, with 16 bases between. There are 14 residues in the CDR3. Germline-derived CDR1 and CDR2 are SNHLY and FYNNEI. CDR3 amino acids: CASTRGGSFYGYTF. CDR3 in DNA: TGTGCCAGCACTCGCGGGGGGAGTTTCTATGGCTACACCTTC.